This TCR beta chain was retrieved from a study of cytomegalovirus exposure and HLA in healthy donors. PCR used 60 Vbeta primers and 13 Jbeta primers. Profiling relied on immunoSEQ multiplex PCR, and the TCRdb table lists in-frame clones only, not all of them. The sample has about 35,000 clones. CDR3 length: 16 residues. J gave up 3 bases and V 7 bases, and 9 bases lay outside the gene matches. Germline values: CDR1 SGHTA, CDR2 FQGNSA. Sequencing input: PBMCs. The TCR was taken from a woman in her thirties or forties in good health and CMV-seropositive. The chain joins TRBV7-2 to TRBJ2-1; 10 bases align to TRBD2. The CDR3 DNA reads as TGTGCCAGCACCCCCCCTGGGACTAGCGTCTACAATGAGCAGTTCTTC. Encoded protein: CASTPPGTSVYNEQFF.